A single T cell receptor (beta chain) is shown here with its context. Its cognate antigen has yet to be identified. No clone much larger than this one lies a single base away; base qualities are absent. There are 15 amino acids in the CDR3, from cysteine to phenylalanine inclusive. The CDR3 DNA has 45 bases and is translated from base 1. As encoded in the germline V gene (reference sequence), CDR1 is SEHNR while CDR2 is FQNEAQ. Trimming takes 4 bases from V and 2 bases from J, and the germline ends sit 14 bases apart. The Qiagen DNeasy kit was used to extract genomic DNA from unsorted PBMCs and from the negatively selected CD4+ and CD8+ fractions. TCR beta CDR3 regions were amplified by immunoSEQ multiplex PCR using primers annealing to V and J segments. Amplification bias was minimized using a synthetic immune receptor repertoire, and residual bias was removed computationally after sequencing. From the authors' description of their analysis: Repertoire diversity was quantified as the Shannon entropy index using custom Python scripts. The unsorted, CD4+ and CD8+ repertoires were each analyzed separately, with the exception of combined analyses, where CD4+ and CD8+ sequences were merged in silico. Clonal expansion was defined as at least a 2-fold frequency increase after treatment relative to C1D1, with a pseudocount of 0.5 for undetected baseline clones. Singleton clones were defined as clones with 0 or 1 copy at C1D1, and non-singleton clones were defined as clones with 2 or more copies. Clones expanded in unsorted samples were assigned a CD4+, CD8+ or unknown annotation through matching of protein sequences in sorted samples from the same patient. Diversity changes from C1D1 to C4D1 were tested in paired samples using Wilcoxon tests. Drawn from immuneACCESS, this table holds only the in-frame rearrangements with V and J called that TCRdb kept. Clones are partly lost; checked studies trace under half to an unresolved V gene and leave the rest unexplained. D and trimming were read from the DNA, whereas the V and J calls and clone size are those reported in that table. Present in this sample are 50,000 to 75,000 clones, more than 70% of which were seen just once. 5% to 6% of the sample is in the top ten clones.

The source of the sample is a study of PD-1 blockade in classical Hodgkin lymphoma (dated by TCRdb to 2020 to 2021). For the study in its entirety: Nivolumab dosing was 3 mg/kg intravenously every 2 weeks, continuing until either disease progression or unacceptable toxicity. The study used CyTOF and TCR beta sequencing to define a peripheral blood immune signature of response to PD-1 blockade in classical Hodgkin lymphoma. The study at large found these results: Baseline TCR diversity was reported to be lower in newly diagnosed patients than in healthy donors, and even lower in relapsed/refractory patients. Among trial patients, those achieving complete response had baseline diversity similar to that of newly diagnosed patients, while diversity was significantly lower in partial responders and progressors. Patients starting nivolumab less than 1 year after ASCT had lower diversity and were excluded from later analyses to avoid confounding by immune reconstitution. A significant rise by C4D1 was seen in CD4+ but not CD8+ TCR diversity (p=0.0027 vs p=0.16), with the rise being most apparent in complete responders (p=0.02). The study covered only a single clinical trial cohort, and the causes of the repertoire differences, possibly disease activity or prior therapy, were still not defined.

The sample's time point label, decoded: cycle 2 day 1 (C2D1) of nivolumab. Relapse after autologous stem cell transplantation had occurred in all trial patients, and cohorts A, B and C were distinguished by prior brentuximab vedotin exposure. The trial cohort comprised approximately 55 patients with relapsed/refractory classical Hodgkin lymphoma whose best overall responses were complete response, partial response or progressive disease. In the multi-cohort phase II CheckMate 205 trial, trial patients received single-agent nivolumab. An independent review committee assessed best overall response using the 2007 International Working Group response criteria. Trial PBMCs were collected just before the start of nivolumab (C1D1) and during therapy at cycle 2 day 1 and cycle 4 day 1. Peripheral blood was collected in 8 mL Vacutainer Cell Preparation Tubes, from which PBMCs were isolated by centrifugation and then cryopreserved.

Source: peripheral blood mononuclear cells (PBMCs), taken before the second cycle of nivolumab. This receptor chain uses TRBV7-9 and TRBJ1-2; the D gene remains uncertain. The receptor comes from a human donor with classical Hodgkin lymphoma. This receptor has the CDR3 CASSSSSSGNYGYTF. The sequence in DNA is TGTGCCAGCAGCTCAAGCAGTTCCGGGAACTATGGCTACACCTTC.